The subject of this entry is one T cell receptor (beta chain). Sequencing was performed with immunoSEQ multiplex PCR; in TCRdb, only in-frame clones are kept and a portion is missing. The repertoire holds about 320,000 clones, 89% seen once, with approximately 5.2% in the top ten. These data are taken from a study of blood T cell repertoires in COVID-19. Study at large: The cDNA or gDNA used as material had been derived from T cells, B-cell-depleted T cells, or PBMCs.

Participants were placed into cohorts based on the clinical history they reported. The germline gives CDR1 SGHNT, CDR2 YYREEE (reference sequence). V lost 3 bases and J lost 5; bases outside the gene matches: 13. The CDR3 sequence is 17 residues long. The chain employs TRBV5-4 and TRBJ2-5; 10 positions match TRBD2. The TCR originated in a man aged 60 to 69 who had recovered from COVID-19. Sequencing was performed on PBMCs or T cells enriched from blood (not recorded which). In nucleotides, the CDR3 is TGTGCCAGCAGCTGGGGGGGAATAGCGGGAGGCGAGGAGACCCAGTACTTC. Encoded protein: CASSWGGIAGGEETQYF.